Below are 22 T cell receptor beta chains sequenced from a single sample in a study of blood T cell repertoires in COVID-19. The table came from immunoSEQ multiplex PCR; TCRdb's copy has only in-frame clones and leaves some out. The table has some 82,000 clones, approximately 81% seen once. Sequencing used peripheral blood. The receptors derive from an elderly man with acute or convalescent COVID-19.

The V and J genes are TRBV25-1 and TRBJ1-3, with no clear D. Trimming cost V 1 base and J 6 bases, with 10 bases left between them. Per the germline V gene, CDR1 is MGHDK and CDR2 is SYGVNS. The CDR3 extends over 14 amino acids. In DNA form, the CDR3 reads TGTGCCAGCAGTGAATTATTGTTCCCAAACACCATATATTTT. Translating it yields CASSELLFPNTIYF. Supplemented by reference TRBV25-1 and TRBJ1-3, the full variable domain reads EADIYQTPRYLVIGTGKKITLECSQTMGHDKMYWYQQDPGMELHLIHYSYGVNSTEKGDLSSESTVSRIRTEHFPLTLESARPSHTSQYLCASSELLFPNTIYFGEGSWLTVV.

CDR3 amino acids: CASSLAMNRGQNNSPLHF. CDR3 bases: TGCGCCAGCAGCTTGGCTATGAACCGGGGACAGAATAATTCACCCCTCCACTTT. The chain links TRBV5-1 to TRBJ1-6, with 7 nucleotides matching TRBD1. The CDR3 loop spans 18 amino acids. V gave up 0 bases and J gave up 5 bases; unmatched junction bases: 11. Germline lookup yields CDR1 SGHRS and CDR2 YFSETQ.

The chain employs TRBV30 and TRBJ2-7, with D unresolved. The CDR3 loop spans 15 amino acids. The ends were cut back, 0 bases at V and 5 bases at J, with 17 bases in the middle. Germline assignment: CDR1 GTSNPN and CDR2 SVGIG (reference sequence). The CDR3 region has the DNA TGTGCCTGGAGTGTAGGAGTAGCTCGGTCCCACGAGCAGTACTTC. Translation: CAWSVGVARSHEQYF.

The chain uses TRBV5-1 and TRBJ2-3, with D possibly being TRBD2 (6 bases). CDR3 length equals 14 residues. Trimming shortened V by 1 base and J by 4 bases, and 10 bases separated the two germline ends. CDR1 and CDR2 from the germline V gene are SGHRS and YFSETQ. The CDR3 DNA reads TGCGCCAGCAGCTTGAGCGGAGGGGCAGATACGCAGTATTTT. This gives the protein CASSLSGGADTQYF.

The chain joins TRBV2 to TRBJ1-1, with 8 bases matching TRBD1. Trimming removed 7 bases from V and 4 bases from J; junction bases left unmatched: 11. The CDR3 covers 15 residues. CDR1 is SNHLY and CDR2 is FYNNEI in the germline V gene. For the CDR3, the DNA is TGTGCCAGCATATATGGAGGACAGGGCGCCACTGAAGCTTTCTTT. It yields the protein CASIYGGQGATEAFF.

V is TRBV19 and J is TRBJ1-5; D remains ambiguous. V shed 7 bases and J shed 0 bases, with 7 bases lying between them. The germline V gene has CDR1 LNHDA and CDR2 SQIVND (reference sequence). This CDR3 region has 13 residues. CDR3 residues: CASKGDSNQPQHF. The CDR3 bases are TGTGCCAGTAAGGGAGATAGCAATCAGCCCCAGCATTTT.

The rearrangement uses TRBV10-3 and TRBJ2-3; TRBD2 agrees at 8 bases. The V gene end was trimmed by 2 bases and the J gene end by 1 base; junction bases not matched to a gene: 5. This CDR3 contains 16 residues. In germline, CDR1 is ENHRY, CDR2 SYGVKD. The CDR3 DNA is TGTGCCATCAGTGAGGGGAGCGGGAGCCGCACAGATACGCAGTATTTT. Translating it yields CAISEGSGSRTDTQYF.

The chain uses TRBV28 and TRBJ1-1, with a possible D match to TRBD1 (6 bases). The germline gives CDR1 MDHEN, CDR2 SYDVKM. Trimming left V 7 bases short and J 2 bases short, with 11 bases between. The CDR3 runs to 13 residues. The CDR3 nucleotides read TGTGCCAGCACCGGGACACCTAACACTGAAGCTTTCTTT. This encodes CASTGTPNTEAFF.

CDR3 bases: TGCGCCAGCAGCCTAGGGACTAGCGGGACCTCCTACGAGCAGTACTTC. It yields the protein CASSLGTSGTSYEQYF. The V and J genes are TRBV5-1 and TRBJ2-7; 13 positions agree with TRBD2. This CDR3 has 16 residues. The V and J ends lost 4 bases and 0 bases, in that order; junction bases with no gene match: 4. Germline V lookup: CDR1 SGHRS, CDR2 YFSETQ.

This clone was observed a few times. The chain combines TRBV3-1 (or the pseudogene TRBV3-2) with TRBJ1-1; D unclear. This CDR3 is 14 amino acids long. The germline CDR1 and CDR2 sequences are LGHDT and YNNKEL (reference sequence). With 3 bases removed from V and 4 bases from J, the gap between germline ends came to 12 bases. CDR3 region: CASSHNQKSTEAFF. CDR3 DNA: TGTGCCAGCAGCCATAATCAGAAGTCCACTGAAGCTTTCTTT.

This clone was seen ten or more times. This chain connects TRBV7-2 to TRBJ2-7; tentatively, D is TRBD1 (6 bases). The CDR3 sequence is 15 residues long. V shed 6 bases and J shed 0 bases, with 15 bases lying between them. CDR1 and CDR2 from the germline V gene are SGHTA and FQGNSA. In DNA form, the CDR3 reads TGTGCCAGCAGACGGGGAGACAGGCCCTCCTACGAGCAGTACTTC. Amino acids: CASRRGDRPSYEQYF.

This clone is a singleton in its sample. This chain links TRBV28 with TRBJ1-5; TRBD1 might be the D (5 bases). Between the trimmed V and J ends, which lost 6 bases and 0 bases, there was a span of 12 bases. The CDR3 length is 15 residues. Germline values: CDR1 MDHEN, CDR2 SYDVKM. The CDR3 DNA reads as TGTGCCAGCAGCGGTGAGCAGGGTAGCAATCAGCCCCAGCATTTT. This sequence encodes CASSGEQGSNQPQHF.

The J gene is TRBJ1-1, the V gene TRBV7-9; TRBD1 might be the D (6 bases). The V and J ends lost 6 bases and 3 bases respectively, with 17 bases between them. Germline CDR1 is SEHNR and CDR2 is FQNEAQ (reference sequence). This CDR3 comprises 15 residues. The CDR3 coding sequence is TGTGCCAGCAGTCGCATTTTTTCAGGGGACACTGAAGCTTTCTTT. This translates into CASSRIFSGDTEAFF.

This clone showed up just a few times. The chain couples TRBV18 to TRBJ2-2; 8 nucleotides agree with TRBD1. The CDR3 extends over 15 amino acids. V dropped 3 bases and J dropped 7; count of bases not matched to a gene: 7. The V gene's germline CDR1 is KGHSH and CDR2 LQKENI. The CDR3 is CASSPPRGQYGELFF. In DNA form, the CDR3 reads TGTGCCAGCTCACCCCCCAGGGGGCAGTACGGGGAGCTGTTTTTT. The full variable domain, its missing parts supplied by reference TRBV18 and TRBJ2-2, is NAGVMQNPRHLVRRRGQEARLRCSPMKGHSHVYWYRQLPEEGLKFMVYLQKENIIDESGMPKERFSAEFPKEGPSILRIQQVVRGDSAAYFCASSPPRGQYGELFFGEGSRLTVL.

The J gene is TRBJ2-5, the V gene TRBV10-3; TRBD2 matches 13 bases. The germline V gene has CDR1 ENHRY and CDR2 SYGVKD. The CDR3 loop spans 16 amino acids. The V and J ends lost 1 base and 4 bases, in that order; junction bases with no gene match: 3. The CDR3 spells CAISEWGLAGSETQYF. As DNA, the CDR3 is TGTGCCATCAGTGAGTGGGGACTAGCGGGATCAGAGACCCAGTACTTC.

The chain joins TRBV11-2 to TRBJ1-1, with 8 nucleotides matching TRBD1. J gave up 10 bases and V 5 bases, and 9 bases lay outside the gene matches. This CDR3 is 13 amino acids long. Germline V lookup: CDR1 SGHAT, CDR2 FQNNGV. CDR3 nucleotide sequence: TGTGCCAGCAGCCGCCCGACAGGGGTCGGAGCTTTCTTT. This encodes CASSRPTGVGAFF.

The rearrangement joins TRBV29-1 to TRBJ2-7; 9 positions match TRBD1. Trimming removed 6 bases from V and 2 bases from J; junction bases left unmatched: 5. Germline V gene lookup returns CDR1 SQVTM and CDR2 ANQGSEA. The CDR3 is made up of 13 amino acids. CDR3 sequence reads: CSVKTGGTYEQYF. The CDR3 bases are TGCAGCGTGAAGACAGGGGGAACCTACGAGCAGTACTTC.

In its sample, this clone was seen once. The rearrangement joins TRBV3-1 (or the pseudogene TRBV3-2) to TRBJ1-6; D is unclear. From germline, CDR1 is LGHDT and CDR2 YNNKEL (reference sequence). V gave up 2 bases and J gave up 10 bases, with 15 bases separating them. The CDR3 is 15 amino acids. CDR3 protein: CASSQQKTPSSPLHF. The CDR3, as DNA: TGTGCCAGCAGCCAACAAAAAACTCCGAGCTCACCCCTCCACTTT.

The genes are TRBV30 and TRBJ1-1; 8 bases are shared with TRBD1. From germline, CDR1 is GTSNPN and CDR2 SVGIG (reference sequence). The length of the CDR3 is 15 residues. Trimming took 4 bases from V and 0 from J; bases not matched to a gene: 7. CDR3 in DNA: TGTGCCTGGATGCTAACAGGGGGAATGAACACTGAAGCTTTCTTT. This encodes CAWMLTGGMNTEAFF.

V is TRBV30 and J is TRBJ1-2; no firm D call. Germline assignment: CDR1 GTSNPN and CDR2 SVGIG (reference sequence). This CDR3 spans 15 amino acids. V lost 6 bases, J lost 1 base, and 18 bases lay in between. The DNA of the CDR3 is TGTGCCTGTGATTTTCTGCGGCAGAGTAACTATGGCTACACCTTC. It codes for CACDFLRQSNYGYTF.

V gene TRBV6-2 or TRBV6-3 combines with J gene TRBJ1-2; D gene uncertain. V shed 0 bases and J shed 2 bases, with 7 bases lying between them. Germline V CDR1 and CDR2: MNHEY, SVGEGT. CDR3 length equals 14 residues. The CDR3 sequence: CASSYSTANYGYTF. CDR3 bases: TGTGCCAGCAGTTACTCTACAGCAAACTATGGCTACACCTTC.

The chain recombines TRBV6-5 with TRBJ1-2; D remains unclear. CDR1 is MNHEY, CDR2 SVGAGI, per germline. V lost 2 bases and J 3 bases, leaving 13 bases between the germline ends. CDR3 length equals 15 residues. Here the CDR3 DNA reads TGTGCCAGCAGTTACACGATAAGTCAGGACTATGGCTACACCTTC. It specifies CASSYTISQDYGYTF.